The entry below describes one T cell receptor (beta chain). The record originates from a study of shared clonotypes between healthy human individuals. Generated by immunoSEQ multiplex PCR, the TCRdb table keeps only in-frame clones and is missing some. The sample lists over 950,000 clones, around three quarters occurring once. Researchers partitioned CD4+ cells into CD45RA+ naive and CD45RA-negative memory subsets. The sample consisted of memory CD4+ T cells from PBMCs. As to subset: CD45RA-negative fraction. The TCR sequence derives from a man younger than 35 in good health. Some clones in this sample may be carry-over from other donors' samples.

For the CDR3, the DNA is TGTGCCAGCAGTTTATTCCCGATCTCGTATGGCTACACCTTC. Protein sequence: CASSLFPISYGYTF. This sequence joins TRBV28 and TRBJ1-2; no clear D gene. Trimming took 1 base from V and 5 from J, leaving 11 bases between them. Looked up from germline, CDR1 is MDHEN and CDR2 is SYDVKM. This CDR3 contains 14 residues.